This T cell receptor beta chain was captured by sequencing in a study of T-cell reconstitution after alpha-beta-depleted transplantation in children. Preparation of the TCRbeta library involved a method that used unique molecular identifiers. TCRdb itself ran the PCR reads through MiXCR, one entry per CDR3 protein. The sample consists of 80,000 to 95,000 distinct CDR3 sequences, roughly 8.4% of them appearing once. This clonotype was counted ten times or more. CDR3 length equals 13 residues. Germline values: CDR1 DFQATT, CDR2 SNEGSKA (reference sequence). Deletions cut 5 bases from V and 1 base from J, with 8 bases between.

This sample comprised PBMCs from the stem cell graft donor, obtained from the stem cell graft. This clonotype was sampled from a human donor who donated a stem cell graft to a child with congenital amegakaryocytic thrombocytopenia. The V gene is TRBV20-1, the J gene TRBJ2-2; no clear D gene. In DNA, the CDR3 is TGCAGTGCTTGGACGGAGAACACCGGGGAGCTGTTTTTT. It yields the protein CSAWTENTGELFF.